The next 5 T cell receptor beta chains were all read from a single sample in a study of cytomegalovirus exposure and HLA in healthy donors. Amplification used 60 Vbeta primers and 13 Jbeta primers. Sequencing was performed with immunoSEQ multiplex PCR; in TCRdb, only in-frame clones are kept and a portion is missing. Among 65,000 to 85,000 clones listed, 70% to 90% were seen once. Sequenced input: PBMCs. These receptors came from a woman in her 30s in good health and CMV-seronegative.

This clone occurred a few times. The chain joins TRBV10-3 to TRBJ1-2; 8 positions agree with TRBD1. The CDR3 has 12 residues. The germline gives CDR1 ENHRY, CDR2 SYGVKD. Germline trimming cut 6 bases from V and 8 bases from J; bases unmatched to any gene: 5. The CDR3: CAISQGAGGYTF. The CDR3 bases are TGTGCCATCAGCCAGGGGGCGGGAGGCTACACCTTC.

The sample holds one count of this clone. For the CDR3, the DNA is TGTGCCAGCAGCCAATCCCCGGGACTTGAAAACTACGAGCAGTACTTC. As protein: CASSQSPGLENYEQYF. The chain combines TRBV4-2 with TRBJ2-7, with D possibly TRBD2 on 6 matching bases. Per the germline V gene, CDR1 is LGHNA and CDR2 is YNFKEQ. This CDR3 is built from 16 residues. V lost 2 bases and J 3 bases, leaving 17 bases between the germline ends.

The chain links TRBV10-2 to TRBJ2-2; 9 nucleotides line up with TRBD1. This CDR3 has 14 residues. V gave up 7 bases and J gave up 4 bases; unmatched junction bases: 4. Germline CDR1 reads WSHSY; CDR2 reads SAAADI. The CDR3 coding sequence is TGCGCCAGCAAGGACAGGGGTGGCACCGGGGAGCTGTTTTTT. Its protein is CASKDRGGTGELFF.

The rearrangement links TRBV7-8 to TRBJ2-5; a possible D gene is TRBD1 (6 bases). The CDR3 is 16 amino acids. Germline-derived CDR1 and CDR2 are SGHVS and FQNEAQ. The germline V and J ends were trimmed by 6 bases and 5 bases, with 22 bases remaining between them. This CDR3 is CASRRFRTGPRETQYF. The CDR3 nucleotides are TGTGCCAGCAGACGCTTCAGAACAGGGCCACGGGAGACCCAGTACTTC.

This chain links TRBV30 with TRBJ1-1; D gene unclear. Per the germline V gene, CDR1 is GTSNPN and CDR2 is SVGIG (reference sequence). V lost 0 bases and J 4 bases, leaving 6 bases between the germline ends. This CDR3 is 12 amino acids long. The CDR3 DNA follows: TGTGCCTGGAGTGTCAGTGTCACTGAAGCTTTCTTT. This encodes CAWSVSVTEAFF.